The 4 T cell receptor beta chains in this list originate from one sample, sequenced in a study of metastatic and nonmetastatic thyroid tumors. Patients had received no treatment of any kind before thyroid surgery. TCRdb re-called the PCR reads with MiXCR. The sample contains 20,000 to 25,000 clones, around 15% of which appear only once. The sample comprised blood. These TCRs come from a female donor with papillary thyroid cancer or a benign thyroid nodule (not recorded which). Some clones in this sample may be carry-over from other donors' samples.

In this sample, this clone turned up many times. The chain links TRBV19 to TRBJ2-6; 9 bases agree with TRBD1. J was trimmed by 4 bases and V by 4 bases; bases with no gene match: 11. Germline lookup yields CDR1 LNHDA and CDR2 SQIVND (reference sequence). The CDR3 covers 18 residues. CDR3 nucleotide sequence: TGTGCCAGTAGTACAACAGGGGGCGTAATGGCAGGGGCCAACGTCCTGACTTTC. It codes for CASSTTGGVMAGANVLTF.

This clone was recorded many times. The chain recombines TRBV15 with TRBJ2-5, with D hard to call. This CDR3 contains 16 residues. Germline V gives CDR1 LNHNV, CDR2 YYDKDF (reference sequence). V gave up 0 bases and J gave up 3 bases, with 14 bases separating them. The CDR3 DNA is TGTGCCACCAGCAGAGATCGGCCCCACGCGGAAGAGACCCAGTACTTC. Protein product: CATSRDRPHAEETQYF.

This clone has ten or more counts. The chain is built from TRBV12-3 or TRBV12-4 and TRBJ2-3; no clear D gene. The V and J ends lost 8 bases and 4 bases respectively, with 10 bases between them. The CDR3 loop spans 12 amino acids. CDR3 coding DNA: TGTGCCAGCGCGAGTGGCGCAGATACGCAGTATTTT. As protein: CASASGADTQYF.

Concerning this clone itself: A junction end diverges from the germline sequence, so it may reflect a read error. CDR3 sequence (DNA): TGTGGCAGTAGCCCTAGCGGGGTAATCAGTTCACCCCTCCACTTT. Its translation is CGSSPSGVISSPLHF. The genes are TRBV19 and TRBJ1-6; D remains ambiguous. This CDR3 is 15 amino acids long. CDR1 is LNHDA, CDR2 SQIVND, per germline (reference sequence).